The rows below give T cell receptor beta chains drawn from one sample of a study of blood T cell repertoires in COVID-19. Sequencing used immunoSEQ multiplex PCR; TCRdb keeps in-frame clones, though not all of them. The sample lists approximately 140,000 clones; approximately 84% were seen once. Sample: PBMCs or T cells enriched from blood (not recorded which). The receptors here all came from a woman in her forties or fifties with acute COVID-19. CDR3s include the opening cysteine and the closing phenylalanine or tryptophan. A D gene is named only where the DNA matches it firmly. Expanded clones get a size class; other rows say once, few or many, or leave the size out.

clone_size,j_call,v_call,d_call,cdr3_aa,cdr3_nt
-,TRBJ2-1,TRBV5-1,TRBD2,CASSGGRNSYNEQFF,TGCGCCAGCAGCGGCGGGAGGAACTCCTACAATGAGCAGTTCTTC
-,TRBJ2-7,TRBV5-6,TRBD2,CASRRTSATYEQYF,TGTGCCAGCAGACGGACTAGCGCGACCTACGAGCAGTACTTC
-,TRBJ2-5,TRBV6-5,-,CASRDSRGTQYF,TGTGCCTCCCGGGACTCCCGAGGGACCCAGTACTTC
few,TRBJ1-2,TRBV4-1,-,CASSQDIAGSDYGYTF,TGCGCCAGCAGCCAAGATATAGCGGGTTCCGACTATGGCTACACCTTC
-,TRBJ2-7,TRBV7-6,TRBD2,CASSFGTSGSDEQYF,TGTGCCAGCAGCTTTGGGACTAGCGGGAGCGACGAGCAGTACTTC
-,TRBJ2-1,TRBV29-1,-,CSVDVSGRNEQFF,TGCAGCGTTGACGTTTCGGGGAGGAATGAGCAGTTCTTC
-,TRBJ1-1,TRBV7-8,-,CASSLGRNTEAFF,TGTGCCAGCAGCTTAGGTAGAAACACTGAAGCTTTCTTT
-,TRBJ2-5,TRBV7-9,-,CASSLDRGSGSFETQYF,TGTGCCAGCAGCTTAGATCGAGGGAGTGGATCTTTCGAGACCCAGTACTTC
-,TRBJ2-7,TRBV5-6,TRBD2,CASSLDSGRNYEQYF,TGTGCCAGCAGCTTGGATAGCGGGAGAAACTACGAGCAGTACTTC
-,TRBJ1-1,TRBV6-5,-,CASSYSQNTEAFF,TGTGCCAGCAGTTATAGCCAGAACACTGAAGCTTTCTTT
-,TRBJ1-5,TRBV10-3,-,CAIRVGGDGGPQHF,TGTGCCATCCGTGTTGGGGGGGACGGGGGGCCCCAGCATTTT
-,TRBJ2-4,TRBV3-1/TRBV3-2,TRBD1,CASSPSGGATPRENIQYF,TGTGCCAGCAGCCCTTCAGGGGGAGCCACGCCAAGGGAAAACATTCAGTACTTC
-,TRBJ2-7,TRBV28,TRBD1,CASRTGGIYEQYF,TGTGCCAGCAGGACAGGGGGCATCTACGAGCAGTACTTC
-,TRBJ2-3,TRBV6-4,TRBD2,CASSDAGTSGRALQYF,TGTGCCAGCAGTGACGCGGGGACTAGCGGGAGGGCTCTTCAGTATTTT
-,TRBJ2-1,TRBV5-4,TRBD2,CASSPPLAGGILIEQFF,TGTGCCAGCAGCCCACCCTTAGCGGGAGGGATTCTTATTGAGCAGTTCTTC
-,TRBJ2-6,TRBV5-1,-,CASSPSLGSGANVLTF,TGCGCCAGCAGCCCTAGCCTGGGATCTGGGGCCAACGTCCTGACTTTC
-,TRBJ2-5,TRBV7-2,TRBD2,CASSRTSGRAETQYF,TGTGCCAGCAGCAGAACTAGCGGGAGGGCCGAGACCCAGTACTTC
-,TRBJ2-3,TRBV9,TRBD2,CASSVVAGGGTDTQYF,TGTGCCAGCAGCGTAGTGGCGGGAGGGGGCACAGATACGCAGTATTTT
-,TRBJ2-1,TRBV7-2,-,CASSSNAGTQNEQFF,TGTGCCAGCAGCTCAAACGCCGGGACTCAAAATGAGCAGTTCTTC
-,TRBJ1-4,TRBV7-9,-,CASSVSPARNEKLFF,TGTGCCAGCAGCGTTTCTCCAGCGAGGAATGAAAAACTGTTTTTT